This TCR beta chain came from a study of response to subunit inactivated influenza vaccine. MiXCR, run by TCRdb on the RT-PCR reads, gives a single entry per CDR3 protein. The sample lists about 170,000 distinct CDR3 sequences; around 12% were seen once. The ends were cut back, 6 bases at V and 0 bases at J, with 11 bases in the middle. Germline-derived CDR1 and CDR2 are DFQATT and SNEGSKA (reference sequence). The CDR3 runs 14 residues. These same records also appear under a second study, on T cells expressing NK-cell markers. As that report states: Production of TCR beta cDNA relied on 5'RACE template switching with UMIs.

The TCR originated in a man aged 50 to 59 who received an inactivated influenza vaccine. Here the sequenced sample was CD8+ T cells sorted from PBMCs, taken 11 to 12 days after vaccination. The rearrangement joins TRBV20-1 to TRBJ1-4; D remains unclear. The CDR3 spells CSALWRSTNEKLFF. CDR3 sequence (DNA): TGCAGTGCCTTATGGAGATCAACTAATGAAAAACTGTTTTTT.